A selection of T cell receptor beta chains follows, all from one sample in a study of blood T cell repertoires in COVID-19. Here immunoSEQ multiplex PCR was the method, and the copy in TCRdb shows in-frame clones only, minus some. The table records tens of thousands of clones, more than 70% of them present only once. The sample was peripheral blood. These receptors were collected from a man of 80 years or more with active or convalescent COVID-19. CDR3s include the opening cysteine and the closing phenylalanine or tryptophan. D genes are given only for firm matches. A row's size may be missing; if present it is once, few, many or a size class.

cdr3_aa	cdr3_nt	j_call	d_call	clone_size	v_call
CASSVSAGQGPQTQYF	TGTGCCAGCAGCGTTTCCGCGGGACAGGGACCACAGACCCAGTACTTC	TRBJ2-5	TRBD1	NA	TRBV2
CASTRTRTEAFF	TGTGCCAGCACCAGGACTCGGACTGAAGCTTTCTTT	TRBJ1-1	NA	few	TRBV2
CASSEALASTEAFF	TGTGCCAGCAGTGAAGCGCTAGCCTCCACTGAAGCTTTCTTT	TRBJ1-1	NA	NA	TRBV6-1
CASSLVASGGDEQYF	TGCGCCAGCAGCTTGGTGGCTAGCGGGGGGGACGAGCAGTACTTC	TRBJ2-7	TRBD2	NA	TRBV5-1
CASSRSTAASEAFF	TGTGCCAGCAGCCGTTCCACCGCGGCTTCTGAAGCTTTCTTT	TRBJ1-1	NA	NA	TRBV4-2
CASSQGTGDIQYF	TGTGCCAGCAGTCAGGGTACAGGAGACATTCAGTACTTC	TRBJ2-4	NA	NA	TRBV11-3
CASSLNSLQGRHTEAFF	TGCGCCAGCAGCTTGAATTCATTACAGGGACGCCACACTGAAGCTTTCTTT	TRBJ1-1	NA	NA	TRBV5-1
CASSLTYIRSNYGYTF	TGTGCCAGCAGTTTGACTTACATACGATCTAACTATGGCTACACCTTC	TRBJ1-2	NA	NA	TRBV6-5
CASSLAAGGGTDTQYF	TGTGCCAGCAGCTTAGCAGCTGGGGGCGGCACAGATACGCAGTATTTT	TRBJ2-3	NA	NA	TRBV11-3
CASSIDRDTEAFF	TGTGCCAGTAGTATAGATCGGGACACTGAAGCTTTCTTT	TRBJ1-1	NA	NA	TRBV19
CASSRTVVGNQPQHF	TGTGCCAGCAGCAGGACAGTAGTTGGCAATCAGCCCCAGCATTTT	TRBJ1-5	NA	NA	TRBV28
CAWRRGPIYEQYF	TGTGCCTGGAGGCGGGGGCCAATCTACGAGCAGTACTTC	TRBJ2-7	NA	NA	TRBV30
CASSEGNPRRGTAQYF	TGTGCCAGCAGTGAAGGGAACCCTAGGCGGGGGACGGCCCAGTACTTC	TRBJ2-5	TRBD2	NA	TRBV6-1
CASSPSLAGYQETQYF	TGTGCCAGCTCACCCTCACTAGCGGGCTACCAAGAGACCCAGTACTTC	TRBJ2-5	TRBD2	NA	TRBV18
CASSSGLPRGNTIYF	TGTGCCAGCAGTTCGGGACTTCCGCGGGGAAACACCATATATTTT	TRBJ1-3	NA	NA	TRBV28
CASTGWEGTNEKLFF	TGTGCCAGTACAGGCTGGGAGGGGACTAATGAAAAACTGTTTTTT	TRBJ1-4	NA	few	TRBV19
CASSATGKGGELFF	TGTGCCAGTAGTGCCACAGGGAAGGGGGGGGAGCTGTTTTTT	TRBJ2-2	NA	NA	TRBV19
CASSLDGTTPSGVQFF	TGCGCCAGCAGCTTGGACGGGACTACCCCCTCGGGTGTACAGTTCTTC	TRBJ2-1	TRBD2	NA	TRBV5-1
CASSIPIAGGLSEQFF	TGTGCCAGTAGTATCCCGATTGCGGGAGGTCTCAGTGAGCAGTTCTTC	TRBJ2-1	TRBD2	NA	TRBV19
CAIGARTGEQFF	TGTGCCATAGGGGCTCGAACTGGTGAGCAGTTCTTC	TRBJ2-1	NA	NA	TRBV10-3
CASSPGQGRGTEAFF	TGCGCCAGCAGCCCGGGACAGGGACGGGGCACTGAAGCTTTCTTT	TRBJ1-1	TRBD1	NA	TRBV5-1
CATSRDLGGQELFF	TGTGCCACCAGCAGAGATCTGGGCGGGCAGGAACTGTTTTTT	TRBJ1-4	NA	NA	TRBV15
CASSQGVHAYNEQFF	TGTGCCAGTAGTCAGGGTGTCCACGCCTACAATGAGCAGTTCTTC	TRBJ2-1	NA	many	TRBV19
CASSFREGYDEQYF	TGTGCCAGCAGTTTTCGAGAGGGCTACGACGAGCAGTACTTC	TRBJ2-7	NA	NA	TRBV5-8
CASSSTGTYEQYF	TGTGCCAGCTCATCGACCGGGACATACGAGCAGTACTTC	TRBJ2-7	NA	NA	TRBV18
CASDSGTEAFF	TGTGCCAGCGACTCCGGGACTGAAGCTTTCTTT	TRBJ1-1	NA	once	TRBV7-8
CASSKQGADEQFF	TGTGCCAGCAGCAAACAGGGGGCCGATGAGCAGTTCTTC	TRBJ2-1	TRBD1	few	TRBV6-2/TRBV6-3
CASSSQGPPYEQFF	TGTGCCAGCAGCAGCCAGGGGCCTCCATATGAGCAGTTCTTC	TRBJ2-1	NA	few	TRBV2
CASSQDPSPLTDTQYF	TGTGCCAGCAGCCAAGATCCTAGCCCCCTCACAGATACGCAGTATTTT	TRBJ2-3	NA	NA	TRBV4-2
CAWRSGTSGSYEQYF	TGTGCCTGGAGGTCCGGGACTAGCGGCTCCTACGAGCAGTACTTC	TRBJ2-7	TRBD2	NA	TRBV30
CASSGTPGDEQFF	TGCGCCAGCAGCGGGACTCCGGGCGATGAGCAGTTCTTC	TRBJ2-1	NA	NA	TRBV10-1
CAIRNRAGQPQHF	TGTGCCATCAGGAACAGGGCGGGTCAGCCCCAGCATTTT	TRBJ1-5	NA	NA	TRBV10-3
CASTQGQRKRYEQYF	TGTGCCAGCACCCAAGGACAGAGAAAACGCTACGAGCAGTACTTC	TRBJ2-7	NA	NA	TRBV27
CASSLSRRQPQHF	TGTGCCAGCAGTTTATCTAGGAGGCAGCCCCAGCATTTT	TRBJ1-5	NA	few	TRBV28
CATSSFKIYRVGDTEAFF	TGTGCCACCAGCAGCTTCAAAATCTACAGGGTAGGAGACACTGAAGCTTTCTTT	TRBJ1-1	NA	NA	TRBV15
CATSDFGRQPQHF	TGTGCCACCAGTGATTTTGGGCGACAGCCCCAGCATTTT	TRBJ1-5	NA	NA	TRBV24-1
CASSGPNQPQHF	TGTGCCAGTAGTGGGCCCAATCAGCCCCAGCATTTT	TRBJ1-5	NA	NA	TRBV19
CASSTRQNQPQHF	TGTGCCAGCAGTACGAGACAGAATCAGCCCCAGCATTTT	TRBJ1-5	NA	NA	TRBV6-1
CASSSQGAGGELFF	TGCGCCAGCAGCTCACAGGGGGCAGGCGGGGAGCTGTTTTTT	TRBJ2-2	TRBD1	NA	TRBV5-1
CASSLRGAGLSSYNEQFF	TGTGCCAGCAGCTTAAGAGGTGCGGGGTTAAGCTCCTACAATGAGCAGTTCTTC	TRBJ2-1	NA	NA	TRBV7-3
CASSASRGRNEKLFF	TGTGCCAGCAGCGCCTCCAGGGGGCGTAATGAAAAACTGTTTTTT	TRBJ1-4	TRBD1	NA	TRBV7-2
CASSHHNVGSFNYNYGYTF	TGTGCCAGCAGCCATCACAACGTGGGCAGTTTTAATTATAACTATGGCTACACCTTC	TRBJ1-2	NA	NA	TRBV14
CASSYEGDRETQYF	TGTGCCAGCAGTTACGAGGGGGATCGGGAGACCCAGTACTTC	TRBJ2-5	NA	NA	TRBV6-2/TRBV6-3
CASSRNTGGEGGANYGYTF	TGTGCCAGCAGCCGAAATACAGGGGGCGAAGGGGGCGCTAACTATGGCTACACCTTC	TRBJ1-2	TRBD1	NA	TRBV4-2